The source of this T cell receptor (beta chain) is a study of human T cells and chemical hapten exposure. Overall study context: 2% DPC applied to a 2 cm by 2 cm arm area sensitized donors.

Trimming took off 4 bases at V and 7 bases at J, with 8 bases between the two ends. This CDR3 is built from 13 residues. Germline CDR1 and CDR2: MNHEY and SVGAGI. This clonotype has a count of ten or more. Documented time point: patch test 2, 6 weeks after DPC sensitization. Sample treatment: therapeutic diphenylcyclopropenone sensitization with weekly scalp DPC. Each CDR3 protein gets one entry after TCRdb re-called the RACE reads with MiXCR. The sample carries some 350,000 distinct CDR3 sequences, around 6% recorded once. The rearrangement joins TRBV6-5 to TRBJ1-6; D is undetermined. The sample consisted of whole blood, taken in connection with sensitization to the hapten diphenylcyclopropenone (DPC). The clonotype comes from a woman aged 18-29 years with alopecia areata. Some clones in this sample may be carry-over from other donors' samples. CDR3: CASSFGLNSPLHF. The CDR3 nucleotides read TGTGCCAGCAGTTTCGGCTTAAATTCACCCCTCCACTTT.